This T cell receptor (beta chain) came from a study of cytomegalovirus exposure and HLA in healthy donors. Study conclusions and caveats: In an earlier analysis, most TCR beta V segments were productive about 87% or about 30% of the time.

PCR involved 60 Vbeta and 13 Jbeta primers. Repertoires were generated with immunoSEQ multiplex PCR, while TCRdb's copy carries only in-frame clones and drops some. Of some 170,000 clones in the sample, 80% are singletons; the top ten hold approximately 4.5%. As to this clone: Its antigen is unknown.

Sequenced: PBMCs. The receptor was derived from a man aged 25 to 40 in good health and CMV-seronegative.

Here the CDR3 DNA reads TGTGCCAGCAGGCGGGACAGGGAAGGGAGTACTGAAGCTTTCTTT. Protein: CASRRDREGSTEAFF. The chain has TRBV6-1 and TRBJ1-1, with TRBD1 matching over 9 bases. Trimming took 6 bases from V and 5 from J; bases not matched to a gene: 10. The germline V gene encodes CDR1 MNHNS and CDR2 SASEGT. The CDR3 runs to 15 residues.